This T cell receptor beta chain was sequenced in a study of T-cell memory formation after mild COVID-19. Across the whole study: Clustering of TCRs was largely donor specific. Notes on the study in general: Certain responding clones were present in pre-infection memory, suggesting participation of cross-reactive memory. CD4+ contracting clones were found mainly in CM and EM, and CD8+ ones in EMRA. Second-wave clones that peaked on day 37 lacked confirmed SARS-CoV-2 specificity.

Each CDR3 protein gets one entry after TCRdb re-called the 5' RACE reads with MiXCR. The sample gives just under 550,000 distinct CDR3 sequences, 20% of which show up once; approximately 12% is in the top ten. A word on this clonotype: Its cognate antigen is unknown.

The V end was cut by 2 bases, the J end by 7 bases, with 9 bases between. The length of the CDR3 is 13 residues. Germline V lookup: CDR1 MNHEY, CDR2 SVGAGI. What was sequenced was PBMCs or a T cell subset sorted from them (not recorded which). The chain has TRBV6-5 and TRBJ2-1; no definite D call. This TCR was recovered from an adult woman who had mild COVID-19 (a few samples of this study predate the infection). Cell type and time point are not known. The CDR3 loop is CASSYSRTNEQFF. CDR3 DNA sequence: TGTGCCAGCAGTTACAGTAGGACGAATGAGCAGTTCTTC.